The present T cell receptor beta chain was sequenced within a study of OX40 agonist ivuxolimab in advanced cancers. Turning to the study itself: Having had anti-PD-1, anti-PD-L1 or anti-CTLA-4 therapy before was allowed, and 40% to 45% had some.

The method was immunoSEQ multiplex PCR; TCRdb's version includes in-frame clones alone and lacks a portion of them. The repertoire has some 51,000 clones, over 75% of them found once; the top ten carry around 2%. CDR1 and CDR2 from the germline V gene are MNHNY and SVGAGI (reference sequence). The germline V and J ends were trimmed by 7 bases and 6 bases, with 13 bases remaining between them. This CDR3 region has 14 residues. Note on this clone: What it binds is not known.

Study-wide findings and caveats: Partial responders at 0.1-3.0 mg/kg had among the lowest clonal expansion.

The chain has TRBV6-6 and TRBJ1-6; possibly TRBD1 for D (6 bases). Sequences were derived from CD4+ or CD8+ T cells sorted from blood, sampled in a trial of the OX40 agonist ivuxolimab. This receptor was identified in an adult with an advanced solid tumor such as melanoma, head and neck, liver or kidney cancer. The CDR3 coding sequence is TGTGCCAGCATGGGGGCAGCGTTTAATTCACCCCTCCACTTT. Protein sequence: CASMGAAFNSPLHF.